This paragraph reports one TCR beta chain. This specimen comes from a study of early T cells in non-severe SARS-CoV-2 infection. Individual cDNA molecules received unique molecular identifiers during library preparation. One entry per CDR3 protein results from TCRdb running MiXCR on the 5' RACE reads. The table includes around 66,000 distinct CDR3 sequences, 5.9% detected once. The source was whole blood, collected at baseline. The clonotype originates from an adult who was a healthcare worker with PCR-confirmed SARS-CoV-2 infection or an uninfected control (not recorded which).

CDR3 in DNA: TGTGCCAGCAGTTATCGCAATGAGCAGTTCTTC. Residues: CASSYRNEQFF. This sequence joins TRBV6-2 or TRBV6-3 and TRBJ2-1; D unclear. Trimming shortened V by 3 bases and J by 6 bases, and 3 bases separated the two germline ends. Germline V CDR1 and CDR2: MNHEY, SVGEGT. The CDR3 loop spans 11 amino acids.